The 27 T cell receptor beta chains below all came from one sample that was sequenced in a study of blood T cells in healthy people across ages. Alongside a J-beta primer mix, a sample-barcoded 5' primer served in a second PCR lasting about 7 to 11 cycles. TCRdb redid the calling of the 5' RACE reads with MiXCR, one entry per CDR3 protein. The table lists 1.5 million to 2 million distinct CDR3 sequences, 28% of them singletons. What was sequenced was blood. These receptors originate from a woman younger than 45 in good health.

This clonotype was recorded at least ten times. The J gene is TRBJ2-7, the V gene TRBV20-1, with 7 nucleotides matching TRBD2. V was pared by 5 bases and J by 6 bases, with 10 bases of the junction left unmatched. The CDR3 sequence is 13 residues long. Looked up from germline, CDR1 is DFQATT and CDR2 is SNEGSKA (reference sequence). The CDR3 loop is CSAPTSRGSEQYF. The CDR3 DNA reads TGCAGTGCTCCGACTAGCCGAGGCAGCGAGCAGTACTTC.

The chain employs TRBV7-2 and TRBJ2-5; TRBD2 matches at 12 bases. Germline assignment: CDR1 SGHTA and CDR2 FQGNSA. This CDR3 is built from 17 residues. Trimming removed 4 bases from V and 1 base from J; junction bases left unmatched: 7. This chain's CDR3 is CASSSLAGGGGQETQYF. The CDR3 DNA sequence: TGTGCCAGCAGCTCCCTAGCGGGAGGGGGAGGCCAAGAGACCCAGTACTTC.

Turning to this clonotype: Germline is not matched at one junction end, which may reflect a read error. This sequence joins TRBV7-2 and TRBJ2-7; 9 positions agree with TRBD1. Germline CDR1 reads SGHTA; CDR2 reads FQGNSA. The CDR3 loop spans 15 amino acids. The CDR3 loop is CASTLSGTGTYEQYF. As DNA, the CDR3 is TGTGCCAGCACCTTATCCGGGACAGGGACCTACGAGCAGTACTTC.

A few counts support this clonotype. The genes are TRBV13 and TRBJ2-7; D is ambiguous. The CDR3 is made up of 15 amino acids. Trimming stripped 5 bases from V and 3 bases from J, with 17 bases between. Germline V gene sequence: CDR1 PRHDT, CDR2 FYEKMQ (reference sequence). The CDR3 DNA is TGTGCCAGCAGCCTCGAAGGTGGCGGAATCTACGAGCAGTACTTC. Translated: CASSLEGGGIYEQYF.

This clonotype appeared many times. The CDR3 sequence: CASNPTGMAYEQYF. CDR3 in DNA: TGTGCCAGCAATCCGACAGGGATGGCCTACGAGCAGTACTTC. This chain connects TRBV5-6 to TRBJ2-7, with 7 nucleotides matching TRBD1. The V segment lost 6 bases and the J segment 2 bases; nucleotides outside the gene matches: 8. Germline V CDR1 and CDR2: SGHDT, YYEEEE. This CDR3 has 14 residues.

This chain links TRBV20-1 with TRBJ2-1; either TRBD1 or TRBD2 may supply D (5 bases each). This CDR3 is built from 16 residues. Trimming shortened V by 5 bases and J by 4 bases, and 21 bases separated the two germline ends. Per the germline V gene, CDR1 is DFQATT and CDR2 is SNEGSKA (reference sequence). The CDR3 region has the DNA TGCAGTGCTTCCCGGGACCCCTTTGGGGCTTACAATGAGCAGTTCTTC. Protein product: CSASRDPFGAYNEQFF.

The table lists this clonotype with many counts. V usage is TRBV20-1 and J usage is TRBJ2-1; 12 nucleotides align to TRBD2. Germline values: CDR1 DFQATT, CDR2 SNEGSKA (reference sequence). This CDR3 has 16 amino acids. V dropped 4 bases and J dropped 0; count of bases not matched to a gene: 4. CDR3 residues: CSAIRTSGDSYNEQFF. The DNA for the CDR3 is TGCAGTGCTATAAGGACTAGCGGGGACTCCTACAATGAGCAGTTCTTC.

V gene TRBV24-1 combines with J gene TRBJ2-7, with D perhaps TRBD1 (5 bases). V was trimmed by 3 bases and J by 4 bases, leaving 15 bases between them. Germline CDR1 KGHDR, CDR2 SFDVKD. CDR3 length: 15 amino acids. DNA of the CDR3: TGTGCCACCAGTGATAGCAGCAGGGTCGGGTACGAGCAGTACTTC. It is translated as CATSDSSRVGYEQYF.

The chain carries TRBV27 and TRBJ2-5, with D possibly matching TRBD2 (5 bases). This CDR3 spans 15 amino acids. CDR1 is MNHEY, CDR2 SMNVEV, per germline (reference sequence). With 5 bases removed from V and 11 bases from J, the gap between germline ends came to 24 bases. CDR3: CASSGNAGPLRWQYF. CDR3 DNA sequence: TGTGCCAGCAGTGGCAACGCGGGCCCTCTACGATGGCAGTACTTC.

This clonotype has a handful of counts. The V gene is TRBV12-3 or TRBV12-4, the J gene TRBJ2-1; D is perhaps TRBD2 (6 bases). Deletions cut 8 bases from V and 0 bases from J, with 17 bases between. The CDR3 sequence is 16 residues long. CDR3 sequence (DNA): TGTGCCAGCGGAATCCCCGGAGGGAGCTCCTACAATGAGCAGTTCTTC. This gives the protein CASGIPGGSSYNEQFF.

The J gene is TRBJ2-1, the V gene TRBV20-1; 11 nucleotides match TRBD1. J gave up 6 bases and V 7 bases, and 5 bases lay outside the gene matches. Germline V gene sequence: CDR1 DFQATT, CDR2 SNEGSKA (reference sequence). CDR3 length equals 13 residues. Here the CDR3 DNA reads TGCAGTGTCCCGGGACAGGGGGGCAATGAGCAGTTCTTC. Translation: CSVPGQGGNEQFF.

To note about this clonotype: This may be a read error, as it is one base from a much larger clone. The chain carries TRBV6-5 and TRBJ2-1, with D possibly TRBD1 on 5 matching bases. The V gene lost 6 bases and the J gene lost 10 bases, with 19 bases spanning the gap. There are 14 residues in the CDR3. Germline assignment: CDR1 MNHEY and CDR2 SVGAGI. The DNA of the CDR3 is TGTGCCAGCAGCCCAAATGGGGCTGGAAACGAGCAGTTCTTC. Amino acid sequence: CASSPNGAGNEQFF.

V gene TRBV5-1 combines with J gene TRBJ2-3, with a weak D call TRBD2 (6 bases). The V and J ends lost 5 bases and 3 bases respectively, with 16 bases between them. Looked up from germline, CDR1 is SGHRS and CDR2 is YFSETQ. CDR3 size: 15 residues. The CDR3 loop is CASRRGFGGTDTQYF. CDR3 nucleotides: TGCGCCAGCAGGCGAGGTTTTGGGGGGACAGATACGCAGTATTTT.

This chain uses TRBV24-1 with TRBJ2-1; D is undetermined. CDR3 length equals 14 residues. Germline CDR1 KGHDR, CDR2 SFDVKD. V lost 3 bases, J lost 6 bases, and 11 bases lay in between. The CDR3 sequence is CATSDGPGVNEQFF. CDR3 DNA sequence: TGTGCCACCAGTGATGGACCTGGGGTCAATGAGCAGTTCTTC.

The chain carries TRBV11-1 and TRBJ1-1; no reliable D call. Germline V gives CDR1 SGHAT, CDR2 FQDESV (reference sequence). CDR3 size: 14 residues. Trimming removed 2 bases at V and 4 bases at J, with 11 bases between. The CDR3 DNA sequence: TGTGCCAGCAGCTTATTGCGGGGAGGCACTGAAGCTTTCTTT. This gives the protein CASSLLRGGTEAFF.

This clonotype has just a few counts. This may be a read error, as it is one base from a much larger clone. This chain uses TRBV12-3 or TRBV12-4 with TRBJ2-5; possible D gene TRBD2, 5 bases. This CDR3 is built from 13 residues. The ends were cut back, 6 bases at V and 2 bases at J, with 10 bases in the middle. For the CDR3, the DNA is TGTGCCAGCAGGTCCGGGGATCAAGAGACCCAGTACTTC. This codes for CASRSGDQETQYF.

This clonotype has more than one count but fewer than ten. CDR3 residues: CSAREKRGPYEQYF. CDR3 bases: TGCAGTGCTAGAGAGAAGCGGGGCCCCTACGAGCAGTACTTC. The V gene is TRBV20-1, the J gene TRBJ2-7, with TRBD2 matching 7 bases. V lost 0 bases and J lost 2; bases outside the gene matches: 4. This CDR3 contains 14 residues. CDR1 and CDR2 (germline): DFQATT, SNEGSKA (reference sequence).

This clonotype was picked up many times. V and J are TRBV7-9 and TRBJ2-7, with D perhaps being TRBD1 or TRBD2 (9 bases each). In germline, CDR1 is SEHNR, CDR2 FQNEAQ (reference sequence). The CDR3 sequence is 17 residues long. With 6 bases removed from V and 3 bases from J, the gap between germline ends came to 24 bases. The CDR3 here is CASSSDRGGSGSYEQYF. In nucleotides, the CDR3 is TGTGCCAGCAGTTCGGACAGGGGTGGTAGCGGGAGCTACGAGCAGTACTTC.

This clonotype was observed many times. The chain carries TRBV29-1 and TRBJ2-1; D gene ambiguous. With 7 bases removed from V and 5 bases from J, the gap between germline ends came to 6 bases. The CDR3 sequence is 10 residues long. From germline, CDR1 is SQVTM and CDR2 ANQGSEA. CDR3 loop: CSAGNNEQFF. The CDR3 bases are TGCAGCGCCGGCAACAATGAGCAGTTCTTC.

This clonotype was detected only a few times. The V and J genes are TRBV20-1 and TRBJ1-2; D gene uncertain. The germline V gene has CDR1 DFQATT and CDR2 SNEGSKA (reference sequence). Trimming cost V 0 bases and J 4 bases, with 6 bases left between them. The CDR3 contains 12 residues. The CDR3 protein is CSARDLVYGYTF. Here the CDR3 DNA reads TGCAGTGCTAGAGATCTAGTCTATGGCTACACCTTC.

The V call is TRBV4-1, the J call TRBJ1-6; D not certain. CDR1 is MGHRA and CDR2 is YSYEKL in the germline V gene. With 0 bases removed from V and 7 bases from J, the gap between germline ends came to 13 bases. The CDR3 contains 16 residues. Here the CDR3 reads CASSQEDRGRNSPLHF. For the CDR3, the DNA is TGCGCCAGCAGCCAAGAGGATCGGGGTAGAAATTCACCCCTCCACTTT.

This clonotype was detected a few times. The rearrangement uses TRBV7-2 and TRBJ2-7; TRBD2 matches 9 bases. Germline-derived CDR1 and CDR2 are SGHTA and FQGNSA. The V segment lost 2 bases and the J segment 2 bases; nucleotides outside the gene matches: 10. This CDR3 comprises 17 residues. The DNA of the CDR3 is TGTGCCAGCAGCTTACGGCCTGGAGCGGGAGGAACCTACGAGCAGTACTTC. Translated: CASSLRPGAGGTYEQYF. Full variable domain (missing parts from reference TRBV7-2 and TRBJ2-7): GAGVSQSPSNKVTEKGKDVELRCDPISGHTALYWYRQSLGQGLEFLIYFQGNSAPDKSGLPSDRFSAERTGGSVSTLTIQRTQQEDSAVYLCASSLRPGAGGTYEQYFGPGTRLTVT.

In this sample, this clonotype turned up many times. V is TRBV12-3 or TRBV12-4 and J is TRBJ2-5, with TRBD2 identical over 8 bases. The DNA end favors TRBJ2-7, so the J call may be wrong. CDR3 length: 14 residues. The CDR3 region has the DNA TGTGCCAGCAGTTTTGGAAGGGGGACTAGCGAGCAGTACTTC. It encodes CASSFGRGTSEQYF.

Details on this clonotype: A clone one base away is much larger, so this may be a read error. The J gene is TRBJ2-7, the V gene TRBV12-3 or TRBV12-4; D uncertain. CDR3 size: 12 residues. The V end lost 3 bases, the J end lost 6 bases, and 9 bases lay between the germline ends. This chain's CDR3 is CASSLVWSEQYF. The CDR3 nucleotides read TGTGCCAGCAGTTTGGTATGGAGCGAGCAGTACTTC.

CDR3 bases: TGTGCCAGCAGTTTGTCCTTCCGGGGGCAGGGCTACACCTTC. Its protein is CASSLSFRGQGYTF. The rearrangement uses TRBV12-3 or TRBV12-4 and TRBJ1-2; D is possibly TRBD1 (6 bases). Trimming stripped 3 bases from V and 8 bases from J, with 16 bases between. CDR3 length: 14 amino acids.

This clonotype showed up many times. This rearrangement joins TRBV9 to TRBJ2-7; no firm D call. With 2 bases removed from V and 8 bases from J, the gap between germline ends came to 14 bases. CDR3 length: 13 residues. Germline loops: CDR1 SGDLS, CDR2 YYNGEE. The CDR3 loop reads CASSVQKGYKQYF. CDR3 coding DNA: TGTGCCAGCAGCGTTCAAAAGGGATATAAGCAGTACTTC.

Of note for this clonotype: With a much larger clone just one base away, this may be a read error. CDR3 region: CSASGGAGETQFF. In DNA, the CDR3 is TGCAGTGCTAGCGGGGGGGCGGGGGAGACCCAGTTCTTC. The rearrangement joins TRBV20-1 to TRBJ2-1, with 8 nucleotides matching TRBD2. CDR1 and CDR2 from the germline V gene are DFQATT and SNEGSKA (reference sequence). The CDR3 contains 13 residues. The J segment lost 13 bases and the V segment lost 3 bases, leaving 11 bases of the junction unmatched.